The rows below give T cell receptor beta chains drawn from one sample of a study of blood T cell repertoires in COVID-19. Sequencing used immunoSEQ multiplex PCR; TCRdb keeps in-frame clones, though not all of them. This sample yields approximately 120,000 clones, of which around 63% are seen a single time; 2% to 2.5% belongs to the top ten. Specimen: peripheral blood. These receptors were taken from a woman between 70 and 85 years old with acute or convalescent COVID-19. CDR3s include the opening cysteine and the closing phenylalanine or tryptophan. A D gene is named only where the DNA matches it firmly. Clone size appears in some rows only: once, few, many, or a class for an expanded clone.

>TRBJ1-6|15|TRBV9|-|TRBD1
CASSAGQGAVYPLHF
>TRBJ1-3|16|TRBV5-1|-|-
CASSLAAGSRGDTIYF
>TRBJ1-5|15|TRBV5-1|once|-
CASSLGGVSNQPQHF
>TRBJ2-5|13|TRBV6-5|once|-
CASRGGLQETQYF
>TRBJ2-7|12|TRBV6-5|few|-
CASRPEGSEQYF
>TRBJ2-2|16|TRBV25-1|few|TRBD2
CASSETLKGLAGELFF
>TRBJ1-1|14|TRBV5-4|-|-
CASSLRAGNTEAFF
>TRBJ1-5|15|TRBV2|-|TRBD1
CASSRDSGGNQPQHF
>TRBJ2-7|15|TRBV4-1|-|TRBD1
CASSHQQGAPYEQYF
>TRBJ2-6|17|TRBV6-2/TRBV6-3|-|-
CASSYSKGGSGANVLTF
>TRBJ1-2|19|TRBV7-9|-|-
CASSLVSSTKQKTNYGYTF
>TRBJ2-1|15|TRBV6-4|-|TRBD2
CASSLTSGSHNEQFF
>TRBJ2-7|15|TRBV5-1|-|TRBD2
CASSPLAGGAGEQYF
>TRBJ2-2|14|TRBV10-2|-|-
CASKEGTNTGELFF
>TRBJ2-7|13|TRBV7-8|-|-
CASSPGQFYEQYF
>TRBJ1-1|14|TRBV11-2|-|TRBD1
CASSAGQGGTEAFF